This passage covers 27 T cell receptor beta chains from one sample sequenced in a study of OX40 agonist ivuxolimab in advanced cancers. The assay was immunoSEQ multiplex PCR, and TCRdb's table has in-frame clones only and misses some. The sample lists approximately 70,000 clones, 75% to 95% occurring once. Sample: CD4+ or CD8+ T cells sorted from blood, taken in a trial of the OX40 agonist ivuxolimab. These receptors were collected from an adult with an advanced solid tumor such as melanoma, head and neck, liver or kidney cancer.

The chain's CDR3 is CASSYSNQPQHF. The CDR3 DNA sequence: TGTGCCAGCAGCTATAGCAATCAGCCCCAGCATTTT. The gene calls are TRBV7-9 and TRBJ1-5; D unresolved. Per the germline V gene, CDR1 is SEHNR and CDR2 is FQNEAQ (reference sequence). V was shortened by 4 bases and J by 0 bases, with 1 base between the two germline ends. This CDR3 comprises 12 residues.

The rearrangement joins TRBV6-6 to TRBJ2-1, with D maybe TRBD2 (7 bases). The germline gives CDR1 MNHNY, CDR2 SVGAGI (reference sequence). The CDR3 totals 14 residues. The V and J ends lost 7 bases and 5 bases respectively, with 15 bases between them. The CDR3 sequence is CASNKGGLDNEQFF. Written as DNA, the CDR3 is TGTGCCAGCAATAAGGGGGGGCTCGACAATGAGCAGTTCTTC.

This clone was picked up a small number of times. The chain links TRBV15 to TRBJ1-6; D is unclear. V dropped 1 base and J dropped 4 bases, with 5 bases sitting between them. CDR1 is LNHNV, CDR2 YYDKDF, per germline (reference sequence). The CDR3 is 14 amino acids. CDR3 loop: CATSRGPYNSPLHF. In DNA, the CDR3 is TGTGCCACCAGCAGAGGTCCTTATAATTCACCCCTCCACTTT.

This chain uses TRBV7-6 with TRBJ2-1, with 8 positions matching TRBD2. The germline CDR1 and CDR2 sequences are SGHVS and FNYEAQ. V was clipped by 1 base and J by 3 bases; unmatched bases: 5. This CDR3 spans 16 amino acids. CDR3 coding DNA: TGTGCCAGCAGCTTAGACGCGGGGGGACTCTACAATGAGCAGTTCTTC. Translating gives CASSLDAGGLYNEQFF.

This clone has a handful of counts. This chain joins TRBV19 and TRBJ2-2, with a possible D match to TRBD2 (6 bases). With 5 bases removed from V and 6 bases from J, the gap between germline ends came to 10 bases. Germline V gene sequence: CDR1 LNHDA, CDR2 SQIVND (reference sequence). The CDR3 has 13 residues. The CDR3 DNA reads as TGTGCCAGTAGTTATCCGGGGGCCGGGGAGCTGTTTTTT. Translated, it gives CASSYPGAGELFF.

V and J are TRBV5-8 and TRBJ2-3; no firm D call. Germline V gene lookup returns CDR1 SGHTS and CDR2 YDEGEE. The CDR3 length is 14 residues. The ends were cut back, 0 bases at V and 0 bases at J, with 5 bases in the middle. Here the CDR3 DNA reads TGTGCCAGCAGCTTGGATGCTAGCACAGATACGCAGTATTTT. This codes for CASSLDASTDTQYF.

The V and J genes are TRBV4-1 and TRBJ1-1; maybe TRBD1 (5 bases). V was trimmed by 3 bases and J by 3 bases, leaving 11 bases between them. Germline assignment: CDR1 MGHRA and CDR2 YSYEKL. This CDR3 has 14 residues. CDR3: CASSQGQEDTEAFF. For the CDR3, the DNA is TGCGCCAGCAGCCAGGGGCAGGAGGACACTGAAGCTTTCTTT.

This sequence joins TRBV25-1 and TRBJ1-2; weak D call: TRBD1 (6 bases). Germline values: CDR1 MGHDK, CDR2 SYGVNS. The CDR3 covers 10 residues. V dropped 6 bases and J dropped 14 bases, with 13 bases sitting between them. DNA of the CDR3: TGTGCCAGCAGCAGGGGAAGTATGACCTTC. It yields the protein CASSRGSMTF.

The chain uses TRBV18 and TRBJ2-7, with TRBD2 matching over 11 bases. The CDR3 extends over 16 amino acids. Trimming took 4 bases from V and 3 from J; bases not matched to a gene: 8. Germline values: CDR1 KGHSH, CDR2 LQKENI. CDR3 loop: CASSLRGTSGIYEQYF. DNA of the CDR3: TGTGCCAGCTCACTACGAGGGACTAGCGGAATCTACGAGCAGTACTTC. The full variable domain, completed using reference TRBV18 and TRBJ2-7, is NAGVMQNPRHLVRRRGQEARLRCSPMKGHSHVYWYRQLPEEGLKFMVYLQKENIIDESGMPKERFSAEFPKEGPSILRIQQVVRGDSAAYFCASSLRGTSGIYEQYFGPGTRLTVT.

V usage is TRBV13 and J usage is TRBJ1-3, with D uncertain. CDR1 and CDR2 (germline): PRHDT, FYEKMQ (reference sequence). The germline V and J ends were trimmed by 4 bases and 1 base, with 5 bases remaining between them. The CDR3 is made up of 13 amino acids. Here the CDR3 reads CASSSESGNTIYF. For the CDR3, the DNA is TGTGCCAGCAGCTCAGAATCTGGAAACACCATATATTTT.

The rearrangement joins TRBV28 to TRBJ2-7, with D hard to call. The CDR3 loop spans 14 amino acids. The V end lost 5 bases, the J end lost 0 bases, and 11 bases lay between the germline ends. Looked up from germline, CDR1 is MDHEN and CDR2 is SYDVKM. The CDR3 nucleotides read TGTGCCAGCAGTCTAGTGTCGTTCTCCTACGAGCAGTACTTC. Protein sequence: CASSLVSFSYEQYF.

The CDR3 region is CASSLSRPYEQYF. The CDR3 DNA follows: TGTGCCAGCAGCTTATCTCGACCATACGAGCAGTACTTC. The V call is TRBV13, the J call TRBJ2-7; D is undetermined. Trimming removed 2 bases at V and 4 bases at J, with 9 bases between. Germline CDR1 PRHDT, CDR2 FYEKMQ (reference sequence). The CDR3 covers 13 residues.

This clone was seen only once. The chain is built from TRBV7-2 and TRBJ2-7, with 7 positions matching TRBD2. CDR1 is SGHTA and CDR2 is FQGNSA in the germline V gene. The V segment lost 5 bases and the J segment 0 bases; nucleotides outside the gene matches: 10. The CDR3 length is 16 residues. DNA for the CDR3: TGTGCCAGCAGCGCCGAAAATCTAGCGGCCTCCTACGAGCAGTACTTC. This gives the protein CASSAENLAASYEQYF.

The chain has TRBV27 and TRBJ1-1; 7 nucleotides agree with TRBD1. Looked up from germline, CDR1 is MNHEY and CDR2 is SMNVEV (reference sequence). With 4 bases clipped from V and 3 bases from J, the junction kept 8 bases outside the gene matches. This CDR3 has 15 residues. The CDR3 bases are TGTGCCAGCAGTTCCCTACAGGGGACGGACACTGAAGCTTTCTTT. Residues: CASSSLQGTDTEAFF.

V gene TRBV7-9 combines with J gene TRBJ2-2, with 10 bases aligning to TRBD2. Germline V CDR1 and CDR2: SEHNR, FQNEAQ (reference sequence). This CDR3 is built from 16 residues. With V trimmed by 3 bases and J by 3 bases, 4 bases remained unmatched. The CDR3 DNA is TGTGCCAGCAGCTTTAGCGGGGGGCGAGACACCGGGGAGCTGTTTTTT. Residues: CASSFSGGRDTGELFF.

This clone is a singleton in its sample. This rearrangement joins TRBV5-6 to TRBJ2-1; 11 nucleotides align to TRBD1. The trim removed 0 bases at V and 6 bases at J, leaving 5 bases unmatched. The germline gives CDR1 SGHDT, CDR2 YYEEEE. The CDR3 extends over 16 amino acids. The CDR3 loop is CASSLAAGTGGNEQFF. The CDR3 DNA sequence: TGTGCCAGCAGCTTGGCCGCAGGGACAGGGGGCAATGAGCAGTTCTTC.

The chain has TRBV5-4 and TRBJ2-5; possible D gene TRBD2, 5 bases. This CDR3 has 15 residues. Germline V gene data show CDR1 as SGHNT and CDR2 as YYREEE (reference sequence). V lost 2 bases and J 2 bases, leaving 13 bases between the germline ends. Here the CDR3 DNA reads TGTGCCAGCAGCTTTGGGGAGTTAGGACAAGAGACCCAGTACTTC. This encodes CASSFGELGQETQYF. Full variable domain (rest looked up from reference TRBV5-4 and TRBJ2-5): ETGVTQSPTHLIKTRGQQVTLRCSSQSGHNTVSWYQQALGQGPQFIFQYYREEENGRGNFPPRFSGLQFPNYSSELNVNALELDDSALYLCASSFGELGQETQYFGPGTRLLVL.

The gene calls are TRBV30 and TRBJ2-7; D is ambiguous. Trimming took off 1 base at V and 1 base at J, with 2 bases between the two ends. The germline CDR1 and CDR2 sequences are GTSNPN and SVGIG (reference sequence). The CDR3 spans 11 residues. This chain's CDR3 is CAWSGSYEQYF. CDR3 sequence (DNA): TGTGCCTGGAGTGGATCCTACGAGCAGTACTTC.

This rearrangement joins TRBV27 to TRBJ1-1; no definite D call. This CDR3 spans 11 amino acids. Trimming left V 6 bases short and J 8 bases short, with 10 bases between. The germline CDR1 and CDR2 sequences are MNHEY and SMNVEV (reference sequence). CDR3 protein: CASSSYTEAFF. Here the CDR3 DNA reads TGTGCCAGCAGCTCTTATACCGAAGCTTTCTTT.

This clone was found a few times. This sequence joins TRBV6-6 and TRBJ1-1; D perhaps matches TRBD1 (6 bases). CDR3 length: 12 residues. Per the germline V gene, CDR1 is MNHNY and CDR2 is SVGAGI (reference sequence). V gave up 7 bases and J gave up 1 base, with 7 bases separating them. CDR3 nucleotide sequence: TGTGCCAGCAAGACAGGGAACACTGAAGCTTTCTTT. Protein product: CASKTGNTEAFF.

V and J are TRBV9 and TRBJ2-3, with 8 bases identical to TRBD1. The CDR3 length is 14 residues. Germline CDR1 reads SGDLS; CDR2 reads YYNGEE. With 3 bases clipped from V and 6 bases from J, the junction kept 6 bases outside the gene matches. The CDR3 protein is CASSAGQVMDTQYF. The CDR3 nucleotides read TGTGCCAGCAGCGCGGGACAGGTGATGGATACGCAGTATTTT. Full variable domain (missing parts from reference TRBV9 and TRBJ2-3): DSGVTQTPKHLITATGQRVTLRCSPRSGDLSVYWYQQSLDQGLQFLIQYYNGEERAKGNILERFSAQQFPDLHSELNLSSLELGDSALYFCASSAGQVMDTQYFGPGTRLTVL.

The chain is built from TRBV27 and TRBJ2-1; D is unresolved. V was clipped by 0 bases and J by 0 bases, with 9 bases between them. Germline values: CDR1 MNHEY, CDR2 SMNVEV (reference sequence). This CDR3 spans 16 amino acids. CDR3: CASSLSLGFSYNEQFF. CDR3 bases: TGTGCCAGCAGTTTATCTCTAGGATTCTCCTACAATGAGCAGTTCTTC.

This chain connects TRBV28 to TRBJ2-1; the match to TRBD1 covers 8 bases. V shed 5 bases and J 0 bases; nucleotides not matched to a gene: 6. This CDR3 comprises 16 residues. Germline CDR1 and CDR2: MDHEN and SYDVKM. The chain's CDR3 is CASSQQTGGSYNEQFF. In nucleotides, the CDR3 is TGTGCCAGCAGTCAGCAAACAGGGGGCTCCTACAATGAGCAGTTCTTC. The whole variable domain, remainder taken from reference TRBV28 and TRBJ2-1, is DVKVTQSSRYLVKRTGEKVFLECVQDMDHENMFWYRQDPGLGLRLIYFSYDVKMKEKGDIPEGYSVSREKKERFSLILESASTNQTSMYLCASSQQTGGSYNEQFFGPGTRLTVL.

The rearrangement links TRBV6-5 to TRBJ1-2, with D unclear. Germline V gene sequence: CDR1 MNHEY, CDR2 SVGAGI. The CDR3 is made up of 13 amino acids. Trimming took off 4 bases at V and 4 bases at J, with 10 bases between the two ends. CDR3 sequence reads: CASSSRLFYGYTF. CDR3 sequence (DNA): TGTGCCAGCAGTTCCAGACTATTCTATGGCTACACCTTC.

This chain uses TRBV27 with TRBJ2-1; unclear D gene. Germline V lookup: CDR1 MNHEY, CDR2 SMNVEV (reference sequence). Trimming took 3 bases from V and 7 from J, leaving 7 bases between them. This CDR3 has 12 amino acids. The CDR3 sequence: CASSFWGNEQFF. The DNA of the CDR3 is TGTGCCAGCAGTTTTTGGGGAAATGAGCAGTTCTTC.

This chain links TRBV29-1 with TRBJ2-5; 8 bases fit TRBD1. The V and J ends lost 6 bases and 2 bases, in that order; junction bases with no gene match: 2. CDR1 and CDR2 (germline): SQVTM, ANQGSEA. This CDR3 comprises 12 residues. The CDR3 DNA sequence: TGCAGCGTCTGGACAGGGCAAGAGACCCAGTACTTC. Translating gives CSVWTGQETQYF.

The count of this clone is one. This chain connects TRBV30 to TRBJ2-2; the match to TRBD1 covers 8 bases. The CDR3 contains 16 residues. Germline CDR1 is GTSNPN and CDR2 is SVGIG (reference sequence). J was trimmed by 7 bases and V by 0 bases; bases with no gene match: 10. The CDR3 here is CAWSVGAGGNVGELFF. CDR3 DNA: TGTGCCTGGAGTGTAGGGGCAGGGGGCAACGTCGGGGAGCTGTTTTTT.